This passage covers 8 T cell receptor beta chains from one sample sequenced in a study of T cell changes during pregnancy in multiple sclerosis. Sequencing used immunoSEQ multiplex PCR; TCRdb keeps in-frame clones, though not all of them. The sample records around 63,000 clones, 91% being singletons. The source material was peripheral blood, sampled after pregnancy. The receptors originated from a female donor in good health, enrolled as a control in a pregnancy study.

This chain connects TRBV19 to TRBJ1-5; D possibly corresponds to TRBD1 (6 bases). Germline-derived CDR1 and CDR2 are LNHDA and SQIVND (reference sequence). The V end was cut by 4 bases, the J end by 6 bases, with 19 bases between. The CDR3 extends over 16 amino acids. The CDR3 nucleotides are TGTGCCAGTAGTACCCAACAGGGAATATTGAGTCAGCCCCAGCATTTT. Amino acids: CASSTQQGILSQPQHF.

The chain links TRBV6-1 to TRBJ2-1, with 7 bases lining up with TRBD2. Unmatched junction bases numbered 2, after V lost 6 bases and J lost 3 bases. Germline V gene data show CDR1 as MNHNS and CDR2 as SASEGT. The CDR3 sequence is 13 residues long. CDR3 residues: CASRRTSYNEQFF. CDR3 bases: TGTGCCAGCAGGCGGACTAGCTACAATGAGCAGTTCTTC.

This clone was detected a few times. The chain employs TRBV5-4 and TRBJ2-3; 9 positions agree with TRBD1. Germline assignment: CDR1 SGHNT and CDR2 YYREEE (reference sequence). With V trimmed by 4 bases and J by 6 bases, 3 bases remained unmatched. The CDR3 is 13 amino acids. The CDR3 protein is CASSGQGTDTQYF. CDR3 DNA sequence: TGTGCCAGCAGCGGACAGGGGACCGATACGCAGTATTTT.

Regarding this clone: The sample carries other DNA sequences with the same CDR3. CDR3: CASRAGYEQYF. The CDR3 region has the DNA TGTGCCAGCAGGGCGGGTTACGAGCAGTACTTC. The rearrangement links TRBV6-5 to TRBJ2-7, with a tentative D call TRBD2 (5 bases). Germline CDR1 MNHEY, CDR2 SVGAGI. The V gene lost 6 bases and the J gene lost 4 bases, with 7 bases spanning the gap. There are 11 residues in the CDR3.

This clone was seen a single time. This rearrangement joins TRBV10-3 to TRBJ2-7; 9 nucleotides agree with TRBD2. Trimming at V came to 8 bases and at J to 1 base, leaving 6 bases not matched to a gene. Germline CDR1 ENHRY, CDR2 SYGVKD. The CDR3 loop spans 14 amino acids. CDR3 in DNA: TGTGCCATCCGTCCAGCGGGGGGATCCTACGAGCAGTACTTC. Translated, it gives CAIRPAGGSYEQYF.

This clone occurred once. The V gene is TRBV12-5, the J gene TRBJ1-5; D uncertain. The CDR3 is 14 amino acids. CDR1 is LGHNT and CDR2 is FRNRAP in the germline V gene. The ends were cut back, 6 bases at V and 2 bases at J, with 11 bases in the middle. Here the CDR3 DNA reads TGTGCTAGTGGATCCGACGGAGGCAATCAGCCCCAGCATTTT. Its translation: CASGSDGGNQPQHF.

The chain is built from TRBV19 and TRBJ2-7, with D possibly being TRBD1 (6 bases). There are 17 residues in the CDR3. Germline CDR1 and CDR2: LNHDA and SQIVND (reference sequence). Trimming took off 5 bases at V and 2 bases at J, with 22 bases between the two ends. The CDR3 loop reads CASSSTPGARRAYEQYF. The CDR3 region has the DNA TGTGCCAGTAGTTCCACCCCAGGGGCCCGAAGGGCCTACGAGCAGTACTTC.

The chain's CDR3 is CASSVDQGPTLYGYTF. CDR3 DNA: TGTGCCAGCAGCGTAGACCAGGGGCCGACTCTCTATGGCTACACCTTC. V gene TRBV9 combines with J gene TRBJ1-2, with D tentatively TRBD1 (6 bases). Per germline, CDR1 SGDLS and CDR2 YYNGEE. The CDR3 sequence is 16 residues long. Between the trimmed V and J ends, which lost 0 bases and 4 bases, there was a span of 16 bases.